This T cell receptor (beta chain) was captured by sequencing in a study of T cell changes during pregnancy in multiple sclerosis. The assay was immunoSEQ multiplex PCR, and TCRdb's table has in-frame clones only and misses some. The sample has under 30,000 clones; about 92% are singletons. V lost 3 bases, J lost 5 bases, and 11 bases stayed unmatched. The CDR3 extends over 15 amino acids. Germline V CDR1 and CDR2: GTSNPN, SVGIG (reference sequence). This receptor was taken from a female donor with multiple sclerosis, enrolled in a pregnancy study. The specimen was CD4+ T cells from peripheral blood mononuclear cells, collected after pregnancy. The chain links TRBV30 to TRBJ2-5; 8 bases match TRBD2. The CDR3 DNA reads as TGTGCCTGGAGGGAGGTAGCGGGGTCTCGGGAGACCCAGTACTTC. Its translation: CAWREVAGSRETQYF.